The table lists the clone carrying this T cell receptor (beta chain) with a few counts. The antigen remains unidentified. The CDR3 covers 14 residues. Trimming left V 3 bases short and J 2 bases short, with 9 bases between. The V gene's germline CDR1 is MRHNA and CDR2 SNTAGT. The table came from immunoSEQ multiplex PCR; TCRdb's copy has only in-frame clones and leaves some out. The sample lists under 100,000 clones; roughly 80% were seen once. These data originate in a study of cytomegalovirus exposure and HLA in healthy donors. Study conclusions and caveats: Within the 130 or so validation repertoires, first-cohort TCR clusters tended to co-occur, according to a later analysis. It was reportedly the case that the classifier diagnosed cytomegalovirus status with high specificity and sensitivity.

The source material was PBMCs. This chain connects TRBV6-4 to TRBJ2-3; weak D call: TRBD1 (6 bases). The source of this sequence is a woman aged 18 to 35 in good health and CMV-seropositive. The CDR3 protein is CASSDGGPTDTQYF. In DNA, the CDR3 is TGTGCCAGCAGTGATGGGGGCCCCACAGATACGCAGTATTTT.